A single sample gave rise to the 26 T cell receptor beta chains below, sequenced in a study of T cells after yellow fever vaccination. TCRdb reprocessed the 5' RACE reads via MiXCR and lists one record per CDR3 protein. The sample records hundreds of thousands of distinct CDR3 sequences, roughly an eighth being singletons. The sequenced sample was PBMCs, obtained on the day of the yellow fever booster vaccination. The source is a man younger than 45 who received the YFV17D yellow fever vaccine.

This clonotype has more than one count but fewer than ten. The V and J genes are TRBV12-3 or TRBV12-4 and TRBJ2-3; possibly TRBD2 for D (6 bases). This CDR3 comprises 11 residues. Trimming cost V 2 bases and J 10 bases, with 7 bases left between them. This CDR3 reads CASSLRDSQYF. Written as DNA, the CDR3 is TGTGCCAGCAGTTTACGGGACTCGCAGTATTTT.

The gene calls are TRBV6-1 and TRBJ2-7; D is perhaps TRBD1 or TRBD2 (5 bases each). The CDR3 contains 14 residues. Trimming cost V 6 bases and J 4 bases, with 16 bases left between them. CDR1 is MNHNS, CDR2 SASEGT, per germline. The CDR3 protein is CASRSPRGPYEQYF. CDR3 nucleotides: TGTGCCAGCAGATCCCCTAGGGGACCTTACGAGCAGTACTTC.

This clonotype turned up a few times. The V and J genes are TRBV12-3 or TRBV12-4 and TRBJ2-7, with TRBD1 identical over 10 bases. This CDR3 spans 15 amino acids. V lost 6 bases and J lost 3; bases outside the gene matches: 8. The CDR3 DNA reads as TGTGCCAGCAGACCCGGGACAGGGGCCCGCTACGAGCAGTACTTC. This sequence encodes CASRPGTGARYEQYF.

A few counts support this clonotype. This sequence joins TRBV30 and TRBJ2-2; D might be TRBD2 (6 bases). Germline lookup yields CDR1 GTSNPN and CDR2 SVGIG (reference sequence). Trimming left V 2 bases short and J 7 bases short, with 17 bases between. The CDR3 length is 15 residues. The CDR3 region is CAWSFGGKRGGELFF. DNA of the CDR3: TGTGCCTGGAGTTTTGGCGGGAAGAGGGGCGGGGAGCTGTTTTTT.

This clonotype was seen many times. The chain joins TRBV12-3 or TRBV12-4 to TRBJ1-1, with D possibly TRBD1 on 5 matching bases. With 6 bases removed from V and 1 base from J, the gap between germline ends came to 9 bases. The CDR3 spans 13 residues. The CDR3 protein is CASSLTENTEAFF. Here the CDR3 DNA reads TGTGCCAGCAGCTTGACAGAGAACACTGAAGCTTTCTTT.

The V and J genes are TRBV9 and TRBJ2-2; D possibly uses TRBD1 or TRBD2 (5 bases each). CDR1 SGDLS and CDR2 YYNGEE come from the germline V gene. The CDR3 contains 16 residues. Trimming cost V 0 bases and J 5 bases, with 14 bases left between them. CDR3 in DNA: TGTGCCAGCAGCGTAGTCGATGGGGGTCGGACCGGGGAGCTGTTTTTT. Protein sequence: CASSVVDGGRTGELFF.

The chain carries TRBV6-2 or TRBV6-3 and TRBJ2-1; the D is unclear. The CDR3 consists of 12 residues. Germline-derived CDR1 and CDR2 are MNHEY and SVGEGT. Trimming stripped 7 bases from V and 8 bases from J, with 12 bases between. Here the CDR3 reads CASTQRVHEQFF. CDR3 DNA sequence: TGTGCCAGCACCCAACGGGTCCATGAGCAGTTCTTC.

CDR3 residues: CAWTNPQETQYF. The CDR3 region has the DNA TGTGCCTGGACCAACCCTCAAGAGACCCAGTACTTC. The chain carries TRBV30 and TRBJ2-5; D gene uncertain. The germline V and J ends were trimmed by 4 bases and 2 bases, with 8 bases remaining between them. The V gene's germline CDR1 is GTSNPN and CDR2 SVGIG (reference sequence). The CDR3 spans 12 residues.

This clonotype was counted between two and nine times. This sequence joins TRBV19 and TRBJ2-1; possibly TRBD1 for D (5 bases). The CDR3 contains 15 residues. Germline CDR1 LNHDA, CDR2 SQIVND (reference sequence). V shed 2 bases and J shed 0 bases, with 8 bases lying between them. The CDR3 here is CASSIWGDSYNEQFF. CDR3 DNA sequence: TGTGCCAGTAGTATATGGGGCGACTCCTACAATGAGCAGTTCTTC.

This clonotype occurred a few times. The CDR3 reads CASSAWDNKNIQYF. The CDR3 DNA sequence: TGTGCCAGCAGCGCCTGGGACAACAAAAACATTCAGTACTTC. The chain recombines TRBV7-2 with TRBJ2-4; TRBD1 is a possible D gene (6 bases). Trimming took 5 bases from V and 3 from J, leaving 11 bases between them. This CDR3 has 14 amino acids. Germline lookup yields CDR1 SGHTA and CDR2 FQGNSA.

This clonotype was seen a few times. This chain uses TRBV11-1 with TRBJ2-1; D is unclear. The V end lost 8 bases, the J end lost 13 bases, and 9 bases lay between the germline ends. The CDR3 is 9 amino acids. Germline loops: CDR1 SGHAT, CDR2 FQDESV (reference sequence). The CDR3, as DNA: TGTGCCAGCCCAGGAGAACAGTTCTTC. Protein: CASPGEQFF.

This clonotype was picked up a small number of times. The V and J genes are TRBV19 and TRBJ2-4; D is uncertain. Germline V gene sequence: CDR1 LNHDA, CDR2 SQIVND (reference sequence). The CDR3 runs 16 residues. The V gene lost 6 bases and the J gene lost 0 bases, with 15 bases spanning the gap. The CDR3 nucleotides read TGTGCCAGTAGGCCTTTGGGTACTCTAGCCAAAAACATTCAGTACTTC. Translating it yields CASRPLGTLAKNIQYF.

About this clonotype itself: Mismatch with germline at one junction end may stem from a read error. CDR3 protein: CASSPARTEANF. The CDR3 DNA reads as TGTGCCAGCAGCCCCGCACGGACGGAAGCCAACTTC. The chain couples TRBV7-2 to TRBJ2-7; the D is unclear. Germline V lookup: CDR1 SGHTA, CDR2 FQGNSA. CDR3 size: 12 residues.

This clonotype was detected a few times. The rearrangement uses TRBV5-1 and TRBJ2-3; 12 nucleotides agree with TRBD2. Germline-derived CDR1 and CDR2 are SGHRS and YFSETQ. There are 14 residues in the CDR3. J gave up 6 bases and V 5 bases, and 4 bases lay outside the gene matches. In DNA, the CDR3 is TGCGCCAGCAGGAGACTAGCGGGAGTGGATACGCAGTATTTT. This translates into CASRRLAGVDTQYF. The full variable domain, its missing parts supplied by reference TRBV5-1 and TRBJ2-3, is KAGVTQTPRYLIKTRGQQVTLSCSPISGHRSVSWYQQTPGQGLQFLFEYFSETQRNKGNFPGRFSGRQFSNSRSEMNVSTLELGDSALYLCASRRLAGVDTQYFGPGTRLTVL.

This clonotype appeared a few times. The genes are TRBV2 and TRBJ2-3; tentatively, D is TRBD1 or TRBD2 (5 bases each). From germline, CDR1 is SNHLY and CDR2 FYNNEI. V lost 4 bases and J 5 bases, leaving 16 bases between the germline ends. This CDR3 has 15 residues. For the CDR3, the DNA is TGTGCCAGCAGTGTAGGGACGCCCACTTTAGATACGCAGTATTTT. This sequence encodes CASSVGTPTLDTQYF.

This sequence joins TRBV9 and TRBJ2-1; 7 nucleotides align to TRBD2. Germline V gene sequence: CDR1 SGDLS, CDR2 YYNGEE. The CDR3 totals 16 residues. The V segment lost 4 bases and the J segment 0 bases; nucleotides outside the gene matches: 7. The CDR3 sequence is CASSPYGRASYNEQFF. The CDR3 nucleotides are TGTGCCAGCAGCCCATATGGGAGGGCCTCCTACAATGAGCAGTTCTTC.

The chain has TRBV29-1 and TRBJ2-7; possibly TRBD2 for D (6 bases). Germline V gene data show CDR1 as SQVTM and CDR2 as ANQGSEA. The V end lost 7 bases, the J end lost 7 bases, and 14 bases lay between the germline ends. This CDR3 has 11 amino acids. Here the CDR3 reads CSAGGIAEQYF. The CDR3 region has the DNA TGCAGCGCAGGCGGGATCGCGGAGCAGTACTTC.

The CDR3 DNA follows: TGTGCCACCAGCTTCGGACAGGGGGTGTCCGAGCAGTACTTC. This encodes CATSFGQGVSEQYF. The chain combines TRBV15 with TRBJ2-7; 10 bases are shared with TRBD1. Germline loops: CDR1 LNHNV, CDR2 YYDKDF (reference sequence). This CDR3 spans 14 amino acids. Trimming took 5 bases from V and 6 from J; bases not matched to a gene: 7.

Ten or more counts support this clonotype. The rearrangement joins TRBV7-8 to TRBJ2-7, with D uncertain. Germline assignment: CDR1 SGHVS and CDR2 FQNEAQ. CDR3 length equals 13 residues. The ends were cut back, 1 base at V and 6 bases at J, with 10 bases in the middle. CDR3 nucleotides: TGTGCCAGCAGCTTAGGCCCACCGACCGAGCAGTACTTC. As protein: CASSLGPPTEQYF.

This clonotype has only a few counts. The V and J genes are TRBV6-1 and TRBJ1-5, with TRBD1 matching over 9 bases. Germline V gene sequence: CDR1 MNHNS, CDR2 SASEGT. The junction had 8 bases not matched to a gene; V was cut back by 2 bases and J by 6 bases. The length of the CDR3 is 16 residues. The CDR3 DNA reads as TGTGCCAGCAGTGAACAAGGGACAGGGAGGGGTCAGCCCCAGCATTTT. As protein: CASSEQGTGRGQPQHF.

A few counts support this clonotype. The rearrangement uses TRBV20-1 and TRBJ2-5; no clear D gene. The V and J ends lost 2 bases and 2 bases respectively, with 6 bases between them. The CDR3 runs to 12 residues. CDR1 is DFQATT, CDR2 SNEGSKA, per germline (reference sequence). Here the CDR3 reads CSARKRQETQYF. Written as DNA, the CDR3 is TGCAGTGCTAGAAAACGTCAAGAGACCCAGTACTTC.

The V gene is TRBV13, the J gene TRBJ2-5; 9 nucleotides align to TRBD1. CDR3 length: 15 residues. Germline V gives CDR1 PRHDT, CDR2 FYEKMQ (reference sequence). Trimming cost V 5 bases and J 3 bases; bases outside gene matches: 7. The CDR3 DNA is TGTGCCAGCAGCGGAAACCGGGACAGGGAAGAGACCCAGTACTTC. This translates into CASSGNRDREETQYF.

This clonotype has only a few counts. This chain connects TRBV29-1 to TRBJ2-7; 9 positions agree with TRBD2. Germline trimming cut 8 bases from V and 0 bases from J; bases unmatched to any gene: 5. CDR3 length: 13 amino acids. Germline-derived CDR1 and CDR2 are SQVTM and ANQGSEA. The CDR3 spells CSPAGGNSYEQYF. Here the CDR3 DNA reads TGCAGCCCCGCGGGAGGGAACTCCTACGAGCAGTACTTC.

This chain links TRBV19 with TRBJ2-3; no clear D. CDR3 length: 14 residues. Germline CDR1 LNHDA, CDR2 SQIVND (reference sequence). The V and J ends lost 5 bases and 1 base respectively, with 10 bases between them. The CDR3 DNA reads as TGTGCCAGTAGTCCCCAGCACGGCACAGATACGCAGTATTTT. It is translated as CASSPQHGTDTQYF.

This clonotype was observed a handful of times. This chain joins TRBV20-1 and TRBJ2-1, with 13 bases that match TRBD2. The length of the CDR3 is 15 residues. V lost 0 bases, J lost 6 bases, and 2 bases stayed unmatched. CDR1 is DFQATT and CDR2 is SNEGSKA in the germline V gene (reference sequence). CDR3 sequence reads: CSARELAGGSNEQFF. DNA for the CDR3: TGCAGTGCTAGAGAACTAGCGGGAGGGTCCAATGAGCAGTTCTTC.

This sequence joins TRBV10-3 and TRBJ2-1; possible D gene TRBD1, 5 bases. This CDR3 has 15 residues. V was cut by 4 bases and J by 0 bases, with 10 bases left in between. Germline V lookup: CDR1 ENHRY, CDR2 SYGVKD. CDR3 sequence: CAISALQGSYNEQFF. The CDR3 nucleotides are TGTGCCATCAGTGCCCTGCAGGGCTCCTACAATGAGCAGTTCTTC.